Presented here are 25 T cell receptor beta chains from one specimen sequenced in a study of blood T cell repertoires in COVID-19. The repertoire was sequenced with immunoSEQ multiplex PCR; TCRdb's copy has only in-frame clones and lacks some. The sample has approximately 97,000 clones, 75% to 90% seen once. Input material: peripheral blood. The receptors were sampled from a woman over 75 with acute or convalescent COVID-19.

The chain carries TRBV19 and TRBJ2-7, with D possibly matching TRBD2 (7 bases). The ends were cut back, 5 bases at V and 3 bases at J, with 14 bases in the middle. Germline V gives CDR1 LNHDA, CDR2 SQIVND (reference sequence). This CDR3 region has 14 residues. The CDR3 DNA reads TGTGCCAGTAGTCCTGGACTAGGGGGCTACGAGCAGTACTTC. Protein sequence: CASSPGLGGYEQYF.

The CDR3: CASSRGGSTDTQYF. The DNA for the CDR3 is TGTGCCAGCAGCCGCGGGGGAAGCACAGATACGCAGTATTTT. The rearrangement joins TRBV3-1 (or the pseudogene TRBV3-2) to TRBJ2-3; 7 bases match TRBD2. The V gene end was trimmed by 4 bases and the J gene end by 0 bases; junction bases not matched to a gene: 1. The CDR3 has 14 residues. The V gene's germline CDR1 is LGHDT and CDR2 YNNKEL (reference sequence).

The rearrangement joins TRBV5-1 to TRBJ1-2; TRBD1 aligns across 7 bases. The CDR3 consists of 14 residues. The germline gives CDR1 SGHRS, CDR2 YFSETQ. J was trimmed by 2 bases and V by 4 bases; bases with no gene match: 5. CDR3 region: CASSPDRSNYGYTF. The CDR3 nucleotides read TGCGCCAGCAGCCCGGACAGGTCCAACTATGGCTACACCTTC.

This clone appeared a single time. The chain has TRBV5-1 and TRBJ1-5, with 8 bases matching TRBD1. The germline gives CDR1 SGHRS, CDR2 YFSETQ. CDR3 length: 16 amino acids. V shed 0 bases, J shed 0 bases, and the junction held 2 bases outside the gene matches. The CDR3 here is CASSLGTGNSNQPQHF. The CDR3 DNA follows: TGCGCCAGCAGCTTGGGGACAGGGAATAGCAATCAGCCCCAGCATTTT.

This clone was recorded only once. The CDR3 is CASSLGRTSGVSNTGELFF. Written as DNA, the CDR3 is TGTGCCAGCAGCTTGGGTCGGACTAGCGGGGTCTCGAACACCGGGGAGCTGTTTTTT. J is TRBJ2-2 and V is TRBV7-6; 12 nucleotides agree with TRBD2. J gave up 0 bases and V 3 bases, and 8 bases lay outside the gene matches. The CDR3 is made up of 19 amino acids. Germline V gives CDR1 SGHVS, CDR2 FNYEAQ.

The chain carries TRBV2 and TRBJ2-5; the match to TRBD1 covers 9 bases. The CDR3 extends over 14 amino acids. The V and J ends lost 5 bases and 5 bases, in that order; junction bases with no gene match: 6. The germline gives CDR1 SNHLY, CDR2 FYNNEI. The chain's CDR3 is CASSIQGAGETQYF. In DNA form, the CDR3 reads TGTGCCAGCAGTATACAGGGGGCGGGGGAGACCCAGTACTTC.

In nucleotides, the CDR3 is TGTGCCAGCAGTTACACGGTTGCTGGAAACACCATATATTTT. This sequence encodes CASSYTVAGNTIYF. The chain couples TRBV6-6 to TRBJ1-3; D not certain. Trimming left V 2 bases short and J 2 bases short, with 7 bases between. The CDR3 covers 14 residues. CDR1 and CDR2 (germline): MNHNY, SVGAGI (reference sequence).

The rearrangement links TRBV29-1 to TRBJ2-5; 7 bases align to TRBD1. The CDR3 totals 12 residues. Per the germline V gene, CDR1 is SQVTM and CDR2 is ANQGSEA. The trim removed 6 bases at V and 4 bases at J, leaving 5 bases unmatched. In DNA, the CDR3 is TGCAGCGTCCAAACAGGGGCAGAGACCCAGTACTTC. Its translation: CSVQTGAETQYF. The complete variable domain, with remaining parts taken from reference TRBV29-1 and TRBJ2-5, reads SAVISQKPSRDICQRGTSLTIQCQVDSQVTMMFWYRQQPGQSLTLIATANQGSEATYESGFVIDKFPISRPNLTFSTLTVSNMSPEDSSIYLCSVQTGAETQYFGPGTRLLVL.

The genes are TRBV6-6 and TRBJ2-3, with 9 bases lining up with TRBD1. There are 13 residues in the CDR3. The V gene's germline CDR1 is MNHNY and CDR2 SVGAGI (reference sequence). Trimming took 7 bases from V and 6 from J; bases not matched to a gene: 5. DNA of the CDR3: TGTGCCAGCACGGGACAGGGCTTGGATACGCAGTATTTT. It translates to CASTGQGLDTQYF.

The chain has TRBV7-2 and TRBJ2-7; TRBD1 aligns across 10 bases. The V gene end was trimmed by 5 bases and the J gene end by 0 bases; junction bases not matched to a gene: 10. The CDR3 is 17 amino acids. Germline V gene lookup returns CDR1 SGHTA and CDR2 FQGNSA. Written as DNA, the CDR3 is TGTGCCAGCAGCCCTAGGGCTGGGACAGGGGACTCCTACGAGCAGTACTTC. It specifies CASSPRAGTGDSYEQYF.

CDR3 in amino acids: CASSLLSVNTEAFF. CDR3 nucleotide sequence: TGCGCCAGCAGCTTGCTTTCGGTGAACACTGAAGCTTTCTTT. The chain combines TRBV5-1 with TRBJ1-1, with no clear D. Germline assignment: CDR1 SGHRS and CDR2 YFSETQ. V was shortened by 1 base and J by 0 bases, with 7 bases between the two germline ends. CDR3 length equals 14 residues.

This clone was counted once. The rearrangement uses TRBV6-5 and TRBJ2-7; 11 bases map to TRBD1. There are 15 residues in the CDR3. Per germline, CDR1 MNHEY and CDR2 SVGAGI. With V trimmed by 5 bases and J by 5 bases, 8 bases remained unmatched. The CDR3 DNA is TGTGCCAGCAGTCCGGGACAGGGGGAATCTGACGAGCAGTACTTC. Translated, it gives CASSPGQGESDEQYF.

The chain recombines TRBV29-1 with TRBJ1-4; D unclear. CDR1 and CDR2 from the germline V gene are SQVTM and ANQGSEA. Trimming stripped 3 bases from V and 8 bases from J, with 13 bases between. This CDR3 is built from 13 residues. CDR3 coding DNA: TGCAGCGTTGATCCGGGGAATGGGGAAAAACTGTTTTTT. Translation gives CSVDPGNGEKLFF.

The chain couples TRBV14 to TRBJ1-6; no reliable D call. Germline CDR1 reads SGHDN; CDR2 reads FVKESK. The CDR3 totals 13 residues. Trimming removed 2 bases at V and 7 bases at J, with 6 bases between. This chain's CDR3 is CASSQQQNSPLHF. CDR3 DNA sequence: TGTGCCAGCAGCCAACAACAGAATTCACCCCTCCACTTT.

The genes are TRBV7-8 and TRBJ1-6, with 7 bases fitting TRBD1. J gave up 3 bases and V 8 bases, and 13 bases lay outside the gene matches. CDR1 and CDR2 (germline): SGHVS, FQNEAQ. This CDR3 is 17 amino acids long. CDR3 nucleotides: TGTGCCAGCTCCGAGGGGGCCTACCAGAACTATAATTCACCCCTCCACTTT. Its protein is CASSEGAYQNYNSPLHF. Complete variable domain (other parts from reference TRBV7-8 and TRBJ1-6): GAGVSQSPRYKVAKRGQDVALRCDPISGHVSLFWYQQALGQGPEFLTYFQNEAQLDKSGLPSDRFFAERPEGSVSTLKIQRTQQEDSAVYLCASSEGAYQNYNSPLHFGNGTRLTVT.

This clone appeared a single time. This chain joins TRBV9 and TRBJ2-5; D is unclear. This CDR3 is built from 15 residues. V shed 1 base and J shed 1 base, with 11 bases lying between them. CDR1 SGDLS and CDR2 YYNGEE come from the germline V gene. The CDR3 loop reads CASSVTSYSQETQYF. Here the CDR3 DNA reads TGTGCCAGCAGCGTAACTTCGTATTCCCAAGAGACCCAGTACTTC.

This chain uses TRBV5-4 with TRBJ2-1; 12 nucleotides line up with TRBD2. This CDR3 has 14 amino acids. After removal of 4 bases from V and 6 bases from J, the junction contained 2 bases not matched to a gene. Germline V gene data show CDR1 as SGHNT and CDR2 as YYREEE (reference sequence). CDR3 nucleotides: TGTGCCAGCAGCCCTAGCGGGGGGGCCAATGAGCAGTTCTTC. Amino acids: CASSPSGGANEQFF.

This clone was counted between two and nine times. The rearrangement links TRBV7-3 to TRBJ2-5, with 8 bases fitting TRBD1. V lost 2 bases, J lost 7 bases, and 6 bases stayed unmatched. The CDR3 is 14 residues long. In germline, CDR1 is SGHTA, CDR2 FQGTGA. For the CDR3, the DNA is TGTGCCAGCAGCTTATACGACAGGGGAGGGACCCAGTACTTC. Its translation: CASSLYDRGGTQYF. The variable domain in full, completed from reference TRBV7-3 and TRBJ2-5, reads GAGVSQTPSNKVTEKGKYVELRCDPISGHTALYWYRQSLGQGPEFLIYFQGTGAADDSGLPNDRFFAVRPEGSVSTLKIQRTERGDSAVYLCASSLYDRGGTQYFGPGTRLLVL.

This clone was counted a few times. V gene TRBV24-1 combines with J gene TRBJ1-5; D call uncertain. Germline loops: CDR1 KGHDR, CDR2 SFDVKD. Deletions cut 7 bases from V and 1 base from J, with 4 bases between. This CDR3 contains 12 residues. CDR3 coding DNA: TGTGCCACCAGCCAAAGCAATCAGCCCCAGCATTTT. Protein: CATSQSNQPQHF.

The V and J genes are TRBV4-1 and TRBJ1-2; 7 positions agree with TRBD1. The CDR3 loop spans 15 amino acids. CDR1 and CDR2 from the germline V gene are MGHRA and YSYEKL. Trimming at V came to 5 bases and at J to 3 bases, leaving 9 bases not matched to a gene. The CDR3 sequence is CASSRKEGADYGYTF. CDR3 in DNA: TGCGCCAGCAGCAGAAAAGAGGGGGCGGACTATGGCTACACCTTC.

J is TRBJ2-5 and V is TRBV5-1; 9 bases fit TRBD1. Germline V lookup: CDR1 SGHRS, CDR2 YFSETQ. With V trimmed by 0 bases and J by 4 bases, 7 bases remained unmatched. The CDR3 loop spans 16 amino acids. This chain's CDR3 is CASSLGGQGILETQYF. CDR3 DNA: TGCGCCAGCAGCTTGGGGGGACAGGGAATTTTAGAGACCCAGTACTTC.

The genes are TRBV19 and TRBJ1-5; D perhaps matches TRBD1 (5 bases). This CDR3 contains 15 residues. Trimming cost V 5 bases and J 2 bases, with 13 bases left between them. Germline V gene lookup returns CDR1 LNHDA and CDR2 SQIVND (reference sequence). The CDR3 region has the DNA TGTGCCAGTAGTTCCAGGGAAATCGGCAATCAGCCCCAGCATTTT. Its protein is CASSSREIGNQPQHF.

The chain combines TRBV7-9 with TRBJ1-1, with D perhaps matching TRBD1 (5 bases). Trimming shortened V by 5 bases and J by 1 base, and 8 bases separated the two germline ends. The CDR3 extends over 13 amino acids. The germline CDR1 and CDR2 sequences are SEHNR and FQNEAQ (reference sequence). The CDR3 nucleotides are TGTGCCAGCAGCGTCACAGGGAACACTGAAGCTTTCTTT. Protein: CASSVTGNTEAFF.

Only one count was recorded for this clone. The V gene is TRBV12-3 or TRBV12-4, the J gene TRBJ2-1, with D possibly TRBD2 on 5 matching bases. V lost 5 bases to trimming and J lost 6 bases, with 11 bases between them. The CDR3 extends over 13 amino acids. The chain's CDR3 is CASSRGMFNEQFF. The CDR3 DNA is TGTGCCAGCAGTCGGGGAATGTTCAATGAGCAGTTCTTC.

This rearrangement joins TRBV7-9 to TRBJ2-7; maybe TRBD1 (5 bases). Germline loops: CDR1 SEHNR, CDR2 FQNEAQ (reference sequence). Trimming removed 4 bases at V and 3 bases at J, with 13 bases between. The CDR3 totals 14 residues. CDR3 protein: CASSYGSGFYEQYF. The DNA of the CDR3 is TGTGCCAGCAGCTACGGTTCAGGGTTCTACGAGCAGTACTTC.